The present T cell receptor (beta chain) was sequenced within a study of cytomegalovirus exposure and HLA in healthy donors. PCR involved 60 Vbeta and 13 Jbeta primers. The method was immunoSEQ multiplex PCR; TCRdb's version includes in-frame clones alone and lacks a portion of them. The sample shows under 200,000 clones, 81% of them seen only once. CDR3 length: 14 amino acids. Germline assignment: CDR1 PRHDT and CDR2 FYEKMQ (reference sequence). V lost 6 bases and J lost 4, with 13 bases in between. Sequencing was done on a sample of PBMCs. V and J are TRBV13 and TRBJ1-5; D is undetermined. This clonotype was obtained from a woman aged 18 to 35 in good health and CMV-seronegative. The CDR3 DNA follows: TGTGCCAGCAGGGCCCGGGGAGATAATCAGCCCCAGCATTTT. Amino acid sequence: CASRARGDNQPQHF.